This T cell receptor (beta chain) came from a study of blood T cells in healthy people across ages. Overall study results and limits: Per million T cells, TCR beta diversity dropped about linearly as age rose.

Primed by a sample-barcoded 5' primer and a J-beta primer mix, a second PCR proceeded for roughly 7 to 12 cycles. Using its own MiXCR run on the 5' RACE reads, TCRdb lists one record per CDR3 protein. The table records 700,000 to 850,000 distinct CDR3 sequences, about 36% of them present only once. Donors ranged from 6 to 90 years old and were healthy Caucasians in Russia. Collection of roughly 10 milliliters of peripheral blood was performed for each donor. The extraction recovered at least 5.5 micrograms of total RNA per sample. This CDR3 has 15 amino acids. Germline CDR1 MNHNS, CDR2 SASEGT. Germline trimming cut 7 bases from V and 2 bases from J; bases unmatched to any gene: 6. This clonotype occurred a few times. No antigen is known for it.

The clonotype originates from a man in his late teens or twenties in good health. Material: blood. The gene calls are TRBV6-1 and TRBJ2-3, with 10 bases matching TRBD1. CDR3 protein: CASKPGQGFTDTQYF. The DNA of the CDR3 is TGTGCCAGCAAACCGGGACAGGGGTTCACAGATACGCAGTATTTT.